Listed below are T cell receptor beta chains from one sample, sequenced in a study of cytomegalovirus exposure and HLA in healthy donors. Clones were sequenced by immunoSEQ multiplex PCR, and TCRdb holds only the in-frame ones, with some missing. The sample consists of fewer than 200,000 clones, roughly 80% of them appearing once. Sequencing was performed on PBMCs. These receptor sequences come from a human donor in good health. CDR3s include the opening cysteine and the closing phenylalanine or tryptophan. Each record gives: V gene, D gene, clone size, J gene, CDR3 protein, CDR3 DNA. D genes are given only for firm matches. Size is omitted from some rows. Given values are once, few, many or a class for expanded clones.

TRBV15	TRBD1	few	TRBJ1-1	CATSRDRTGGSGNTEAFF	TGTGCCACCAGCAGAGATCGCACAGGGGGCTCGGGGAACACTGAAGCTTTCTTT
TRBV2	TRBD1	-	TRBJ1-3	CASRPGQGGNTIYF	TGTGCCAGCAGACCGGGACAGGGAGGAAACACCATATATTTT
TRBV11-2	-	-	TRBJ2-1	CASSLTGYQYNEQFF	TGTGCCAGCAGCTTAACGGGATACCAATACAATGAGCAGTTCTTC
TRBV6-1	-	-	TRBJ1-2	CASSEYRVGYGYTF	TGTGCCAGCAGTGAATACCGGGTTGGCTATGGCTACACCTTC
TRBV7-8	TRBD1	few	TRBJ1-2	CASSLGQGALGYTF	TGTGCCAGCAGCTTAGGACAGGGGGCTTTGGGCTACACCTTC
TRBV5-4	TRBD1	-	TRBJ2-1	CASSYGQGDNEQFF	TGTGCCAGCAGCTATGGACAGGGGGACAATGAGCAGTTCTTC
TRBV7-3	TRBD2	few	TRBJ2-2	CASSKLAGGDAGELFF	TGTGCCAGCAGCAAACTAGCGGGGGGCGACGCCGGGGAGCTGTTTTTT
TRBV5-1	TRBD1	-	TRBJ2-5	CASSLGTGRETQYF	TGCGCCAGCAGCTTAGGGACAGGACGAGAGACCCAGTACTTC
TRBV5-1	TRBD1	-	TRBJ2-6	CASSLDPPGQGSGANVLTF	TGCGCCAGCAGCTTGGACCCCCCGGGACAGGGATCAGGGGCCAACGTCCTGACTTTC
TRBV7-9	TRBD1	-	TRBJ1-3	CASSGGQAGTGNTIYF	TGTGCCAGCAGCGGAGGACAGGCGGGGACTGGAAACACCATATATTTT
TRBV5-1	-	-	TRBJ2-5	CASSLRPIGETQYF	TGCGCCAGCAGCTTGCGGCCTATCGGGGAGACCCAGTACTTC
TRBV7-2	-	-	TRBJ1-2	CASSLGGGYTF	TGTGCCAGCAGCTTAGGGGGAGGTTACACCTTC
TRBV6-1	TRBD1	-	TRBJ1-2	CASSNDRVSGSSAF	TGTGCCAGCAGTAATGACAGGGTTTCTGGATCGTCCGCCTTC
TRBV5-1	TRBD1	-	TRBJ1-2	CASSLEDRANYGYTF	TGCGCCAGCAGCTTGGAGGACAGGGCTAACTATGGCTACACCTTC
TRBV4-1	TRBD1	-	TRBJ1-5	CASRQTGGNNQPQHF	TGCGCCAGCAGACAAACAGGGGGTAACAATCAGCCCCAGCATTTT
TRBV2	-	-	TRBJ1-2	CASGDSSHYGYTF	TGTGCCAGCGGTGATAGCAGTCACTATGGCTACACCTTC
TRBV25-1	TRBD1	-	TRBJ1-3	CASRGGQSTGNTIYF	TGTGCCAGCAGGGGGGGACAGAGCACTGGAAACACCATATATTTT
TRBV5-4	TRBD1	-	TRBJ2-7	CASSAGTASYEQYF	TGTGCCAGCAGTGCCGGGACAGCCTCCTACGAGCAGTACTTC
TRBV5-4	TRBD2	-	TRBJ2-3	CASSWGSGVTDTQYF	TGTGCCAGCTCCTGGGGTAGCGGGGTCACAGATACGCAGTATTTT
TRBV10-3	TRBD1	-	TRBJ2-1	CALRDRADNEQFF	TGTGCACTTCGGGACAGGGCGGACAATGAGCAGTTCTTC
TRBV7-9	TRBD1	-	TRBJ1-3	CASSLRIQGAQGNTIYF	TGTGCCAGCAGCTTACGGATACAGGGGGCGCAGGGAAACACCATATATTTT
TRBV4-3	TRBD1	-	TRBJ2-1	CASSQGGTRDRRYNEQFF	TGCGCCAGCAGCCAAGGCGGTACCCGGGACAGACGATACAATGAGCAGTTCTTC
TRBV5-4	-	-	TRBJ2-1	CASSLDGGPWNEQFF	TGTGCCAGCAGCTTGGACGGGGGGCCCTGGAATGAGCAGTTCTTC
TRBV4-2	TRBD2	-	TRBJ2-7	CASSQESGGYEQYF	TGTGCCAGCAGCCAAGAGAGCGGGGGTTACGAGCAGTACTTC